This T cell receptor beta chain was sequenced in a study of CD8 T cells in ankylosing spondylitis. Points from the study as a whole: Made up of eight or nine highly homologous variants, a TCR beta motif appeared characteristic of ankylosing spondylitis blood. Significantly higher representation of disease-linked clones was reported for matched ankylosing spondylitis synovial fluid.

In TCRdb, the 5' RACE reads were re-called with MiXCR into one record per CDR3 protein. The repertoire holds some 120,000 distinct CDR3 sequences, roughly 15% seen once, with approximately 3% in the top ten. Comment on this clonotype: The target antigen is unknown.

The sample consisted of blood, either unsorted or a sorted T cell fraction (not recorded which). The sequence was obtained from a female donor with ankylosing spondylitis or in good health (not recorded which).

The CDR3: CASSQYWIVQHEQFF. The CDR3 bases are TGTGCCAGCAGCCAATATTGGATCGTGCAACATGAGCAGTTCTTC. The chain recombines TRBV4-2 with TRBJ2-1; D gene ambiguous. The CDR3 extends over 15 amino acids. Trimming stripped 2 bases from V and 8 bases from J, with 16 bases between. Germline V gene sequence: CDR1 LGHNA, CDR2 YNFKEQ.